This entry lists 3 T cell receptor beta chains sequenced from one sample in a study of cytomegalovirus exposure and HLA in healthy donors. PCR used 60 Vbeta primers and 13 Jbeta primers. Produced via immunoSEQ multiplex PCR; TCRdb's table is partial and in-frame only. This sample has about 130,000 clones, with roughly 77% found just once. Sequencing used PBMCs. The receptors here all came from a woman in her 40s in good health and CMV-seropositive.

This chain links TRBV19 with TRBJ2-1; no firm D call. V was cut by 3 bases and J by 7 bases, with 13 bases left in between. The CDR3 has 14 residues. Germline CDR1 is LNHDA and CDR2 is SQIVND (reference sequence). As DNA, the CDR3 is TGTGCCAGTAGTATTTCTCTGGCGACAAATGAGCAGTTCTTC. It is translated as CASSISLATNEQFF.

This chain joins TRBV13 and TRBJ1-3, with a weak D call TRBD1 (5 bases). CDR1 and CDR2 from the germline V gene are PRHDT and FYEKMQ (reference sequence). Trimming pared 1 base from V and 2 bases from J, leaving 9 bases between. The CDR3 consists of 15 residues. CDR3 loop: CASSLAGQAGNTIYF. CDR3 nucleotides: TGTGCCAGCAGCTTAGCAGGGCAGGCTGGAAACACCATATATTTT.

The chain links TRBV7-9 to TRBJ2-7; the match to TRBD2 covers 7 bases. The ends lost 5 bases at V and 3 bases at J; junction bases unmatched: 7. From germline, CDR1 is SEHNR and CDR2 FQNEAQ (reference sequence). CDR3 size: 14 residues. The CDR3 region is CASSPRGVGYEQYF. The CDR3 DNA follows: TGTGCCAGCAGCCCCCGGGGGGTAGGCTACGAGCAGTACTTC.